These 20 T cell receptor beta chains originate from one sample sequenced in a study of T cell responses to AZD1222 COVID-19 vaccine. Only in-frame clones appear in the TCRdb table, and some are missing; sequencing was by immunoSEQ multiplex PCR. The table lists 110,000 or so clones, about 89% of them singletons, with 5.4% in the top ten. This specimen was peripheral blood, taken on day 0 of AZD1222 vaccination. These receptors were obtained from an adult in good health.

The rearrangement joins TRBV7-2 to TRBJ1-5, with D possibly TRBD1 on 5 matching bases. The CDR3 length is 14 residues. The germline CDR1 and CDR2 sequences are SGHTA and FQGNSA. V was clipped by 5 bases and J by 7 bases, with 15 bases between them. The CDR3 nucleotides are TGTGCCAGCAGCCCTTCGCTGGGGGACCAGCCCCAGCATTTT. Its protein product is CASSPSLGDQPQHF.

The chain recombines TRBV27 with TRBJ1-6; D possibly corresponds to TRBD1 (5 bases). CDR3 length equals 16 residues. The germline CDR1 and CDR2 sequences are MNHEY and SMNVEV (reference sequence). V was cut by 5 bases and J by 13 bases, with 24 bases left in between. The CDR3 DNA is TGTGCCAGCAGTCCTGCACGACAGTCTGGATTGAGGCCCCTCCACTTT. This codes for CASSPARQSGLRPLHF.

This clone turned up a few times. The chain is built from TRBV6-2 or TRBV6-3 and TRBJ1-2; D gene ambiguous. The ends were cut back, 2 bases at V and 8 bases at J, with 18 bases in the middle. This CDR3 has 15 amino acids. Germline V gene data show CDR1 as MNHEY and CDR2 as SVGEGT. The CDR3: CASSYLGRETGGYTF. CDR3 nucleotide sequence: TGTGCCAGCAGTTACCTCGGGCGGGAGACGGGCGGCTACACCTTC.

The V and J genes are TRBV7-2 and TRBJ1-4; perhaps TRBD1 as D (5 bases). The CDR3 is made up of 15 amino acids. V was trimmed by 5 bases and J by 2 bases, leaving 12 bases between them. Germline V gene data show CDR1 as SGHTA and CDR2 as FQGNSA. In DNA form, the CDR3 reads TGTGCCAGCAGCGCGAGGGGTTCCACTAATGAAAAACTGTTTTTT. Translation: CASSARGSTNEKLFF.

The chain combines TRBV28 with TRBJ2-1; D not resolved. Germline CDR1 MDHEN, CDR2 SYDVKM. Trimming removed 8 bases from V and 5 bases from J, with 7 bases in between. The CDR3 is 11 residues long. The CDR3 sequence is CASEADNEQFF. The CDR3 region has the DNA TGTGCCAGCGAAGCAGACAATGAGCAGTTCTTC.

This clone was picked up one time. The chain employs TRBV6-5 and TRBJ2-7; D remains unclear. From germline, CDR1 is MNHEY and CDR2 SVGAGI. V was clipped by 3 bases and J by 4 bases, with 19 bases between them. The CDR3 extends over 16 amino acids. CDR3 residues: CASSYSPSGVGYEQYF. Written as DNA, the CDR3 is TGTGCCAGCAGTTATTCCCCCTCCGGCGTTGGATACGAGCAGTACTTC.

The rearrangement links TRBV7-3 to TRBJ1-1, with 7 bases that match TRBD1. The CDR3 length is 15 residues. The V segment lost 5 bases and the J segment 1 base; nucleotides outside the gene matches: 7. The germline V gene encodes CDR1 SGHTA and CDR2 FQGTGA. CDR3 in amino acids: CASSPQGLTNTEAFF. In DNA, the CDR3 is TGTGCCAGCAGCCCACAGGGGCTAACGAACACTGAAGCTTTCTTT.

The chain combines TRBV9 with TRBJ2-3; D gene ambiguous. Trimming shortened V by 4 bases and J by 1 base, and 13 bases separated the two germline ends. This CDR3 spans 15 amino acids. CDR1 is SGDLS, CDR2 YYNGEE, per germline. CDR3 region: CASSPRWTGTDTQYF. The CDR3 DNA follows: TGTGCCAGCAGCCCCCGTTGGACGGGCACAGATACGCAGTATTTT.

V is TRBV6-1 and J is TRBJ1-5, with TRBD1 as a possible D gene (5 bases). From germline, CDR1 is MNHNS and CDR2 SASEGT. Between the trimmed V and J ends, which lost 1 base and 2 bases, there was a span of 18 bases. The CDR3 runs to 18 residues. CDR3 sequence: CASSEGGKGFVGNQPQHF. The CDR3 region has the DNA TGTGCCAGCAGTGAAGGGGGGAAGGGGTTCGTGGGCAATCAGCCCCAGCATTTT.

The V gene is TRBV27, the J gene TRBJ2-7; TRBD1 aligns across 9 bases. This CDR3 spans 17 amino acids. Germline CDR1 and CDR2: MNHEY and SMNVEV (reference sequence). Trimming cost V 3 bases and J 4 bases; bases outside gene matches: 13. CDR3 DNA: TGTGCCAGCAGTTTTCGCGACCCGGGACAGGGCGCGTACGAGCAGTACTTC. It translates to CASSFRDPGQGAYEQYF.

The genes are TRBV21-1 and TRBJ1-4. TRBV21-1 is labeled a pseudogene. This CDR3 spans 16 amino acids. The CDR3 nucleotides read TGTGCCAGCAGCCCATGGCCCGAGCGGGGGGGAGAAAAACTGTTTTTT. Translated, it gives CASSPWPERGGEKLFF.

The chain combines TRBV14 with TRBJ2-7; 12 bases map to TRBD1. The length of the CDR3 is 18 residues. V shed 2 bases, J shed 3 bases, and the junction held 11 bases outside the gene matches. The germline CDR1 and CDR2 sequences are SGHDN and FVKESK. The CDR3 loop is CASSQPQPGQGAFYEQYF. The CDR3 region has the DNA TGTGCCAGCAGCCAACCACAGCCGGGACAGGGGGCTTTCTACGAGCAGTACTTC.

The V and J genes are TRBV19 and TRBJ2-7; perhaps TRBD2 as D (6 bases). With 6 bases removed from V and 6 bases from J, the gap between germline ends came to 15 bases. This CDR3 comprises 13 residues. The germline gives CDR1 LNHDA, CDR2 SQIVND (reference sequence). The CDR3 loop reads CASSSSGASEQYF. Written as DNA, the CDR3 is TGTGCCAGTAGCAGTAGCGGTGCGTCCGAGCAGTACTTC.

This clone came up a few times. The chain has TRBV2 and TRBJ2-1; 12 positions agree with TRBD2. The V gene end was trimmed by 7 bases and the J gene end by 5 bases; junction bases not matched to a gene: 6. This CDR3 comprises 15 residues. The germline V gene has CDR1 SNHLY and CDR2 FYNNEI. The CDR3 coding sequence is TGTGCCAGCAACCGACCTAGCGGGAGGGACAATGAGCAGTTCTTC. This codes for CASNRPSGRDNEQFF.

A few counts support this clone. The gene calls are TRBV5-1 and TRBJ1-1; tentative D call: TRBD1 (5 bases). From germline, CDR1 is SGHRS and CDR2 YFSETQ. CDR3 length equals 13 residues. V lost 5 bases, J lost 1 base, and 9 bases lay in between. This CDR3 reads CASRNTGNTEAFF. CDR3 in DNA: TGCGCCAGCAGAAATACAGGGAACACTGAAGCTTTCTTT.

The chain links TRBV12-2 to TRBJ1-4; TRBD1 is the table's D call and was not checked against the DNA. TRBV12-2 is a known pseudogene. This CDR3 is built from 15 residues. The CDR3 loop reads CASRSTGGIDEKLFF. CDR3 coding DNA: TGTGCAAGTCGCTCCACAGGGGGCATAGATGAAAAACTGTTTTTT.

On this clone itself: An end of the junction does not agree with germline; a read error may underlie this. V gene TRBV19 combines with J gene TRBJ1-1, with a weak D call TRBD1 (5 bases). Germline V lookup: CDR1 LNHDA, CDR2 SQIVND (reference sequence). The CDR3 is 14 residues long. CDR3 sequence: CASSIGTGPSEAFF. CDR3 sequence (DNA): TGTGCCAGTAGTATCGGGACGGGGCCCTCTGAGGCTTTCTTT.

The chain couples TRBV30 to TRBJ1-1; D is perhaps TRBD1 (5 bases). The CDR3 runs 12 residues. V was shortened by 0 bases and J by 4 bases, with 6 bases between the two germline ends. CDR1 GTSNPN and CDR2 SVGIG come from the germline V gene (reference sequence). CDR3 sequence: CAWSVGVTEAFF. The CDR3, as DNA: TGTGCCTGGAGTGTAGGGGTCACTGAAGCTTTCTTT.

This rearrangement joins TRBV18 to TRBJ2-3; the match to TRBD2 covers 7 bases. CDR1 is KGHSH and CDR2 is LQKENI in the germline V gene. The CDR3 sequence is 14 residues long. Trimming at V came to 3 bases and at J to 2 bases, leaving 2 bases not matched to a gene. The CDR3 nucleotides are TGTGCCAGCTCACCCCGACTAGCCACAGATACGCAGTATTTT. Translation gives CASSPRLATDTQYF.

This sequence joins TRBV5-5 and TRBJ1-5, with 8 bases fitting TRBD1. This CDR3 is 15 amino acids long. With 6 bases clipped from V and 3 bases from J, the junction kept 8 bases outside the gene matches. The V gene's germline CDR1 is SGHKS and CDR2 YYEKEE (reference sequence). The CDR3 bases are TGTGCCAGCACCCCGACAGGGGACCACAATCAGCCCCAGCATTTT. Translated: CASTPTGDHNQPQHF.